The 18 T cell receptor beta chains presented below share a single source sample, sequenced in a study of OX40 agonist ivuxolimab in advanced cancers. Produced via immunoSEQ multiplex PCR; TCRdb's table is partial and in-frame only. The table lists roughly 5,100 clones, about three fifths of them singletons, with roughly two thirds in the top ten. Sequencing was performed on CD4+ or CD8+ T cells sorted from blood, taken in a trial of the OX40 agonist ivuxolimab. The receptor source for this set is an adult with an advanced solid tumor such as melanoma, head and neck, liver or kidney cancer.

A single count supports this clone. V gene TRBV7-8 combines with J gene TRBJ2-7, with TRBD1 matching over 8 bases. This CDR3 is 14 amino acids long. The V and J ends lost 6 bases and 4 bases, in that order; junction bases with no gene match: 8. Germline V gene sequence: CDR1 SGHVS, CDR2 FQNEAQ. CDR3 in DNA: TGTGCCAGCAGGTCAAGACAGGGGTTGTACGAGCAGTACTTC. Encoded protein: CASRSRQGLYEQYF. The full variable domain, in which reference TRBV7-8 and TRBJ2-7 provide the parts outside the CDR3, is GAGVSQSPRYKVAKRGQDVALRCDPISGHVSLFWYQQALGQGPEFLTYFQNEAQLDKSGLPSDRFFAERPEGSVSTLKIQRTQQEDSAVYLCASRSRQGLYEQYFGPGTRLTVT.

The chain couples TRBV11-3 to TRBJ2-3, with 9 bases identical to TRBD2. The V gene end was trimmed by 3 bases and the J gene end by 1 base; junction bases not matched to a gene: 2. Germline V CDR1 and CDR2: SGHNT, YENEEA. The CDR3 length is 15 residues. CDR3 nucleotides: TGTGCCAGCAGCTTCCGGACTAGCGGCACAGATACGCAGTATTTT. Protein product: CASSFRTSGTDTQYF.

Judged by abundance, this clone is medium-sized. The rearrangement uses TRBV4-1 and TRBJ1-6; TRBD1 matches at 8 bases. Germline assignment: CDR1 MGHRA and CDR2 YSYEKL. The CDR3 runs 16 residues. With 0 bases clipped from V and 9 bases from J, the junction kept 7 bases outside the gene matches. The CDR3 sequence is CASSQDRTGSSSPLHF. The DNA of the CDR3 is TGCGCCAGCAGCCAAGATAGGACAGGGTCAAGTTCACCCCTCCACTTT.

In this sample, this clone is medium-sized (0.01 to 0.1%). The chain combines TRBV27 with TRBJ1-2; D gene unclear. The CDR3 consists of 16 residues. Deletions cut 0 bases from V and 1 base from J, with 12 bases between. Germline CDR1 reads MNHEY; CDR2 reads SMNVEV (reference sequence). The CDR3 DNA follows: TGTGCCAGCAGTTTATCGGCGGGAGAAGTTAACTATGGCTACACCTTC. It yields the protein CASSLSAGEVNYGYTF.

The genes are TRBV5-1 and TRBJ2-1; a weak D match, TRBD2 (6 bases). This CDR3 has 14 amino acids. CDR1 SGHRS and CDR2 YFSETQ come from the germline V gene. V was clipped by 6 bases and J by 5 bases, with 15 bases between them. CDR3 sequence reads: CASKVGGIDNEQFF. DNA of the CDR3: TGCGCCAGCAAAGTGGGGGGAATAGACAATGAGCAGTTCTTC. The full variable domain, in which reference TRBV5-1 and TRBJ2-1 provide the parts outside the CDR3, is KAGVTQTPRYLIKTRGQQVTLSCSPISGHRSVSWYQQTPGQGLQFLFEYFSETQRNKGNFPGRFSGRQFSNSRSEMNVSTLELGDSALYLCASKVGGIDNEQFFGPGTRLTVL.

CDR3 sequence: CASSQDRVRGLLSYEQYF. The CDR3 bases are TGCGCCAGCAGCCAAGATCGTGTCAGGGGGCTTCTCTCCTACGAGCAGTACTTC. J is TRBJ2-7 and V is TRBV4-3, with 8 bases fitting TRBD1. V was pared by 0 bases and J by 0 bases, with 10 bases of the junction left unmatched. This CDR3 contains 18 residues. CDR1 and CDR2 from the germline V gene are LGHNA and YSLEER.

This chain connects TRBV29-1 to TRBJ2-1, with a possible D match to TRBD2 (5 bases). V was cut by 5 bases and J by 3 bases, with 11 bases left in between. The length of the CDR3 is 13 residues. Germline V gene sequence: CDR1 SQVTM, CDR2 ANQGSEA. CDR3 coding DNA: TGCAGCGTTTACGAGGGTAACTACAATGAGCAGTTCTTC. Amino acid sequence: CSVYEGNYNEQFF.

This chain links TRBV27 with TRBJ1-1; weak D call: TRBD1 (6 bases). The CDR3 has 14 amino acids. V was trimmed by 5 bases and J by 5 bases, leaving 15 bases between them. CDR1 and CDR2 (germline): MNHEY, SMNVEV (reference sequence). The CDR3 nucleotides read TGTGCCAGCAGTGCCACAGGGTATTGGACTGAAGCTTTCTTT. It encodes CASSATGYWTEAFF.

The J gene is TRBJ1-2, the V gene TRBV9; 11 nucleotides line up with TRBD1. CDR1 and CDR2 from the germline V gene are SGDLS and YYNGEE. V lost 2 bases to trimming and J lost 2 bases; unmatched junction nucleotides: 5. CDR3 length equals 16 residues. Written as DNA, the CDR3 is TGTGCCAGCAGCGTGAGGACAGGGGGCCTCAACTATGGCTACACCTTC. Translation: CASSVRTGGLNYGYTF.

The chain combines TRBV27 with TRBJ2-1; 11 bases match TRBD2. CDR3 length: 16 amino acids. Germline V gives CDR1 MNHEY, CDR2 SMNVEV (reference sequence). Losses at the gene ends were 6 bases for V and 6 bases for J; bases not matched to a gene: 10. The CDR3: CASRTGSGGAPNEQFF. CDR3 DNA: TGTGCCAGCAGGACCGGTAGCGGGGGGGCCCCCAATGAGCAGTTCTTC.

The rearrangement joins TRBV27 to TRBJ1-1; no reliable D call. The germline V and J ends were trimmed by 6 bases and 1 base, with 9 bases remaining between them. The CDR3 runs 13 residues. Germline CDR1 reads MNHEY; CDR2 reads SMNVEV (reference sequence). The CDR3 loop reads CASSSLPNTEAFF. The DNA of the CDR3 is TGTGCCAGCAGCTCTCTCCCGAACACTGAAGCTTTCTTT.

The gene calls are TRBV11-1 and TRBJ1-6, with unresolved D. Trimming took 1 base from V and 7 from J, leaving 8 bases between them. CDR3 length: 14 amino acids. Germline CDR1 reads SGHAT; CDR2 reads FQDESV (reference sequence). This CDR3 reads CASSLDSINSPLHF. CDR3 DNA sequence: TGTGCCAGCAGCTTAGACAGTATAAATTCACCCCTCCACTTT.

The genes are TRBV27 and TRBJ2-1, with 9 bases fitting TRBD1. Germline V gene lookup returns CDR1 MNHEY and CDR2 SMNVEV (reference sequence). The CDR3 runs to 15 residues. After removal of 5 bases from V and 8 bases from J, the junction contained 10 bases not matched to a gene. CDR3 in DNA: TGTGCCAGCAGTCCTCTGGGACAGGGAAGCCATGAGCAGTTCTTC. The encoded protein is CASSPLGQGSHEQFF.

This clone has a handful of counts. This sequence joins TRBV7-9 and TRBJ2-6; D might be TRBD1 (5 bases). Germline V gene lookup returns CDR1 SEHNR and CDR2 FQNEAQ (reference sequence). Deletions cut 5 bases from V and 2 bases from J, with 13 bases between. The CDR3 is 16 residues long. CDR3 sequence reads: CASSPLGAAGANVLTF. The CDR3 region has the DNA TGTGCCAGCAGCCCACTTGGGGCTGCTGGGGCCAACGTCCTGACTTTC. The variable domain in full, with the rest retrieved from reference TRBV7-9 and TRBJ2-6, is DTGVSQNPRHKITKRGQNVTFRCDPISEHNRLYWYRQTLGQGPEFLTYFQNEAQLEKSRLLSDRFSAERPKGSFSTLEIQRTEQGDSAMYLCASSPLGAAGANVLTFGAGSRLTVL.

In DNA, the CDR3 is TGTGCCAGCAGTTTTGACGAGAACCTCTATGGCTACACCTTC. Translation gives CASSFDENLYGYTF. The chain employs TRBV6-6 and TRBJ1-2; D gene ambiguous. The CDR3 is 14 residues long. Germline V gives CDR1 MNHNY, CDR2 SVGAGI (reference sequence). V lost 4 bases and J 4 bases, leaving 13 bases between the germline ends.

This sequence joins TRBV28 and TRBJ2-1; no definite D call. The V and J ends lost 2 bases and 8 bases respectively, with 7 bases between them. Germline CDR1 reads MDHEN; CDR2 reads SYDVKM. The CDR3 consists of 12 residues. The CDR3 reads CASSLLDHEQFF. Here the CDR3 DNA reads TGTGCCAGCAGTTTACTGGATCATGAGCAGTTCTTC.

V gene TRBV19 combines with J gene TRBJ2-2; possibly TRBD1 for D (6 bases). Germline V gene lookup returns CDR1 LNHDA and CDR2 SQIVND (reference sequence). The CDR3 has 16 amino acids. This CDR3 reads CPQRGSQASNTGELFF. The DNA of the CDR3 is TGTCCTCAGAGGGGGTCACAGGCTTCGAACACCGGGGAGCTGTTTTTT. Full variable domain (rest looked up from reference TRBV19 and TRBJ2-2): DGGITQSPKYLFRKEGQNVTLSCEQNLNHDAMYWYRQDPGQGLRLIYYSQIVNDFQKGDIAEGYSVSREKKESFPLTVTSAQKNPTAFYLCPQRGSQASNTGELFFGEGSRLTVL.

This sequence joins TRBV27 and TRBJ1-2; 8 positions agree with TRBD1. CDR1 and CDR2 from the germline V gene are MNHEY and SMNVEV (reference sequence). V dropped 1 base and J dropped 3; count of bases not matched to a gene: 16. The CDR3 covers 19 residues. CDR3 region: CASSLFGSGEKDRDYGYTF. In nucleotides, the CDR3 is TGTGCCAGCAGTTTATTCGGATCGGGAGAGAAGGACAGGGACTATGGCTACACCTTC.